The next 17 T cell receptor beta chains were all read from a single sample in a study of blood T cell repertoires in COVID-19. TCRdb keeps only in-frame clones here, not all; method: immunoSEQ multiplex PCR. The sample lists approximately 54,000 clones; approximately 90% were seen once. Source material: peripheral blood. The receptors stem from a man aged 50-59 years with acute or convalescent COVID-19.

J is TRBJ1-1 and V is TRBV25-1; D not resolved. Germline V lookup: CDR1 MGHDK, CDR2 SYGVNS. V shed 4 bases and J shed 7 bases, with 16 bases lying between them. CDR3 length equals 14 residues. The CDR3 spells CASSGIRKPFEAFF. For the CDR3, the DNA is TGTGCCAGCAGTGGCATCCGAAAGCCATTTGAAGCTTTCTTT. The full variable domain, completed using reference TRBV25-1 and TRBJ1-1, is EADIYQTPRYLVIGTGKKITLECSQTMGHDKMYWYQQDPGMELHLIHYSYGVNSTEKGDLSSESTVSRIRTEHFPLTLESARPSHTSQYLCASSGIRKPFEAFFGQGTRLTVV.

The chain links TRBV11-2 to TRBJ2-7, with 9 bases identical to TRBD2. Trimming took 1 base from V and 2 from J; bases not matched to a gene: 0. Looked up from germline, CDR1 is SGHAT and CDR2 is FQNNGV. This CDR3 spans 14 amino acids. This CDR3 reads CASSLGGRAYEQYF. DNA of the CDR3: TGTGCCAGCAGCTTAGGCGGGAGGGCCTACGAGCAGTACTTC.

The gene calls are TRBV9 and TRBJ2-2; D remains ambiguous. Between the trimmed V and J ends, which lost 3 bases and 5 bases, there was a span of 5 bases. This CDR3 spans 12 amino acids. In germline, CDR1 is SGDLS, CDR2 YYNGEE. The CDR3 DNA reads TGTGCCAGCAGCGCCTCGACCGGGGAGCTGTTTTTT. As protein: CASSASTGELFF. The whole variable domain, remainder taken from reference TRBV9 and TRBJ2-2, is DSGVTQTPKHLITATGQRVTLRCSPRSGDLSVYWYQQSLDQGLQFLIQYYNGEERAKGNILERFSAQQFPDLHSELNLSSLELGDSALYFCASSASTGELFFGEGSRLTVL.

The genes are TRBV7-9 and TRBJ2-2; 10 bases map to TRBD2. From germline, CDR1 is SEHNR and CDR2 FQNEAQ (reference sequence). The V segment lost 9 bases and the J segment 2 bases; nucleotides outside the gene matches: 9. The length of the CDR3 is 16 residues. The CDR3, as DNA: TGTGCCAGGGGGAAGAGGACTAGCGGAAACACCGGGGAGCTGTTTTTT. This encodes CARGKRTSGNTGELFF.

The genes are TRBV6-5 and TRBJ2-1; 7 nucleotides line up with TRBD1. The CDR3 has 15 residues. Germline assignment: CDR1 MNHEY and CDR2 SVGAGI. The trim removed 2 bases at V and 5 bases at J, leaving 6 bases unmatched. The DNA for the CDR3 is TGTGCCAGCAGTTACAAGGGGGCAGGGGACAATGAGCAGTTCTTC. This sequence encodes CASSYKGAGDNEQFF.

This rearrangement joins TRBV5-1 to TRBJ2-1; TRBD1 is a possible D gene (6 bases). The CDR3 covers 15 residues. V was pared by 1 base and J by 9 bases, with 17 bases between. Germline V gene data show CDR1 as SGHRS and CDR2 as YFSETQ. The CDR3 DNA is TGCGCCAGCAGCTTGATCGGACTGGGACACGCTGAGCAGTTCTTC. This translates into CASSLIGLGHAEQFF.

This CDR3 is CASSSNPGTGAANEKLFF. The CDR3 nucleotides are TGTGCCAGCAGTTCCAACCCCGGGACAGGGGCGGCTAATGAAAAACTGTTTTTT. The V call is TRBV28, the J call TRBJ1-4; 10 bases map to TRBD1. Germline assignment: CDR1 MDHEN and CDR2 SYDVKM. This CDR3 has 18 amino acids. Trimming at V came to 4 bases and at J to 3 bases, leaving 11 bases not matched to a gene.

The chain employs TRBV5-4 and TRBJ2-1; 13 bases are shared with TRBD2. Germline V gene lookup returns CDR1 SGHNT and CDR2 YYREEE (reference sequence). The CDR3 runs to 15 residues. J lost 7 bases, V lost 3 bases, and 4 bases had no gene match. CDR3 coding DNA: TGTGCCAGCAGCTCCCTGGGACTAGCGGGGAATGAGCAGTTCTTC. Protein: CASSSLGLAGNEQFF.

This clone appeared once. The DNA for the CDR3 is TGTGCCACAGGGGACAGGGCAAGTGTGGTAGGATTTGAAAAACTGTTTTTT. Protein product: CATGDRASVVGFEKLFF. The rearrangement links TRBV19 to TRBJ1-4, with TRBD1 identical over 9 bases. Germline assignment: CDR1 LNHDA and CDR2 SQIVND (reference sequence). V shed 10 bases and J 7 bases; nucleotides not matched to a gene: 19. This CDR3 spans 17 amino acids.

The V gene is TRBV11-3, the J gene TRBJ2-2; tentative D call: TRBD2 (5 bases). Trimming stripped 4 bases from V and 0 bases from J, with 9 bases between. The CDR3 runs 15 residues. Germline V gives CDR1 SGHNT, CDR2 YENEEA. The CDR3 nucleotides are TGTGCCAGCAGCTCCCCGCGGGCGAACACCGGGGAGCTGTTTTTT. It encodes CASSSPRANTGELFF.

The genes are TRBV3-1 (or the pseudogene TRBV3-2) and TRBJ2-5; the match to TRBD2 covers 13 bases. This CDR3 has 17 amino acids. Germline assignment: CDR1 LGHDT and CDR2 YNNKEL (reference sequence). Trimming took 10 bases from V and 1 from J; bases not matched to a gene: 12. CDR3 DNA: TGTGCCACCGTGGGACTAGCGGGAACCGGGACCCAAGAGACCCAGTACTTC. Encoded protein: CATVGLAGTGTQETQYF.

The chain employs TRBV7-9 and TRBJ2-7, with D possibly being TRBD1 (6 bases). V was shortened by 5 bases and J by 2 bases, with 19 bases between the two germline ends. Germline-derived CDR1 and CDR2 are SEHNR and FQNEAQ (reference sequence). The CDR3 loop spans 16 amino acids. CDR3 loop: CASSRTDTLQPYEQYF. The CDR3 DNA reads TGTGCCAGCAGCAGGACAGATACGCTCCAACCCTACGAGCAGTACTTC.

The chain has TRBV10-3 and TRBJ2-7; tentatively, D is TRBD2 (6 bases). With 0 bases removed from V and 0 bases from J, the gap between germline ends came to 9 bases. There are 15 residues in the CDR3. Germline V gives CDR1 ENHRY, CDR2 SYGVKD. The CDR3, as DNA: TGTGCCATCAGTGAGTCGTCACTAGCCTCCTACGAGCAGTACTTC. Translation gives CAISESSLASYEQYF.

The chain carries TRBV12-5 and TRBJ1-5; 9 bases fit TRBD1. With V trimmed by 0 bases and J by 2 bases, 11 bases remained unmatched. Per germline, CDR1 LGHNT and CDR2 FRNRAP. This CDR3 spans 19 amino acids. CDR3 loop: CASGLVLRDRELGNQPQHF. CDR3 nucleotides: TGTGCTAGTGGTTTGGTACTAAGGGACAGGGAGTTGGGCAATCAGCCCCAGCATTTT.

This clone was seen once. V usage is TRBV6-5 and J usage is TRBJ2-1; perhaps TRBD2 as D (7 bases). The germline gives CDR1 MNHEY, CDR2 SVGAGI. The V end lost 6 bases, the J end lost 0 bases, and 12 bases lay between the germline ends. CDR3 length: 15 residues. The DNA of the CDR3 is TGTGCCAGCAGGTTAGGGGGGGGCTCCTACAATGAGCAGTTCTTC. Translation: CASRLGGGSYNEQFF.

This chain uses TRBV19 with TRBJ1-2; 10 nucleotides align to TRBD1. There are 15 residues in the CDR3. J lost 13 bases, V lost 4 bases, and 15 bases had no gene match. Germline-derived CDR1 and CDR2 are LNHDA and SQIVND (reference sequence). This chain's CDR3 is CASSTAKGQGKEGTF. Here the CDR3 DNA reads TGTGCCAGTAGTACCGCAAAGGGACAGGGGAAAGAGGGCACCTTC.

The chain uses TRBV9 and TRBJ2-1; tentative D call: TRBD1 (5 bases). V was cut by 1 base and J by 3 bases, with 14 bases left in between. This CDR3 has 16 residues. The V gene's germline CDR1 is SGDLS and CDR2 YYNGEE. The CDR3 protein is CASSVSQGRFYNEQFF. The CDR3 DNA reads TGTGCCAGCAGCGTATCGCAGGGTCGTTTCTACAATGAGCAGTTCTTC.